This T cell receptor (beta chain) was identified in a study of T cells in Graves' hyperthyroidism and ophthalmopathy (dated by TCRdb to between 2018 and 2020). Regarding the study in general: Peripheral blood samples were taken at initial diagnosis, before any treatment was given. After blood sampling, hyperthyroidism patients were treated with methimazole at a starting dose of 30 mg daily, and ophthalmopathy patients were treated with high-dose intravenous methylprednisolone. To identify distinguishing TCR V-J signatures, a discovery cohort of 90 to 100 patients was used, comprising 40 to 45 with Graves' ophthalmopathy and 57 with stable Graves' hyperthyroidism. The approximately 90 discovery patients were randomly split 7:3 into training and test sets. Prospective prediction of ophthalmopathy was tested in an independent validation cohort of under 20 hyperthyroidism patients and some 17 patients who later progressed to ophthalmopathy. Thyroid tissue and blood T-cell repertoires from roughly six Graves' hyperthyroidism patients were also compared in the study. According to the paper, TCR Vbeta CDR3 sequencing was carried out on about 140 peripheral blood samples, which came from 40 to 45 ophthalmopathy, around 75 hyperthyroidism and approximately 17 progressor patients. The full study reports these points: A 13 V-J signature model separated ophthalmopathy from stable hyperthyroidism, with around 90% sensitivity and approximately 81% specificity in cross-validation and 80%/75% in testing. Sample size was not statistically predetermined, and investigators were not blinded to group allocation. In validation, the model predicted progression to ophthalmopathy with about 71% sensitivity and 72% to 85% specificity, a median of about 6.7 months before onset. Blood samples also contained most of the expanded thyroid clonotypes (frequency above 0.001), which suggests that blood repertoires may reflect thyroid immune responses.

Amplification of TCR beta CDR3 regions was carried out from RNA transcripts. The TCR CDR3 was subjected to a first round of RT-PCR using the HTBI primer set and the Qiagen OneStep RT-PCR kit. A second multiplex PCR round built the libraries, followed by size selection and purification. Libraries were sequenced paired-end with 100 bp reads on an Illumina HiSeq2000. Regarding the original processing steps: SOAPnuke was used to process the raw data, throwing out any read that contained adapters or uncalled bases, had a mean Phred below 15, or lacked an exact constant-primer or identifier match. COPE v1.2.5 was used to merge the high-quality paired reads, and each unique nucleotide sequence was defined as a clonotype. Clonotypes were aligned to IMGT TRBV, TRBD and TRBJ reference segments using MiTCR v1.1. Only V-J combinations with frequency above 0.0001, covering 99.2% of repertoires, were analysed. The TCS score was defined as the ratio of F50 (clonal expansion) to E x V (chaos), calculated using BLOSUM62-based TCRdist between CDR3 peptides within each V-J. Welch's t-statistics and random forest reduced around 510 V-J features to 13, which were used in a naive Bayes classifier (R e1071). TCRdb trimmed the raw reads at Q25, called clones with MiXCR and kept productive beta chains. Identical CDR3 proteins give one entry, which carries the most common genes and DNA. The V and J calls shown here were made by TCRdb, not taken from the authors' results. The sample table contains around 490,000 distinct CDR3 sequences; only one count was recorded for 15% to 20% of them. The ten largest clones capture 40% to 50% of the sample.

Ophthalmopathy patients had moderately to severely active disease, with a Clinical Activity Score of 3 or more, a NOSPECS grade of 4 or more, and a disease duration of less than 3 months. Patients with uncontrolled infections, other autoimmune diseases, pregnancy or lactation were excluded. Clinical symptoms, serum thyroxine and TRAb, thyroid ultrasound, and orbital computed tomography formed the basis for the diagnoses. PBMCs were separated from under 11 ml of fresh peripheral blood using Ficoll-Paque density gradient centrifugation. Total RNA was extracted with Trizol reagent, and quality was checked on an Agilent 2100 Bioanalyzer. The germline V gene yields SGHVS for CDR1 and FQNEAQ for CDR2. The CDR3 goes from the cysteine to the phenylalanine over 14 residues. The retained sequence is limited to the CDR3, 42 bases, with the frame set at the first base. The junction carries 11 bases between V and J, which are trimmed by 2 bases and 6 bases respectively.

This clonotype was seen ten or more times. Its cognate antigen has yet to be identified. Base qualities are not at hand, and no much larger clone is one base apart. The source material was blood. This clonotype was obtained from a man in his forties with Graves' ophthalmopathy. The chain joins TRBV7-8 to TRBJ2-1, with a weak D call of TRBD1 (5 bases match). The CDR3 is CASSLQGSGNEQFF. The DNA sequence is TGTGCCAGCAGCTTACAGGGATCCGGCAATGAGCAGTTCTTC.